The entry below describes one TCR beta chain. Individuals drawn from 24 US areas were about 18 to 100 years old. Each participant's cohort was designated according to participant-reported clinical history. All recovered Cohort 3 donors got two negative PCRs, got clearance, or saw symptom resolution. This sample is part of a study of blood T cell repertoires in COVID-19. Per the original data handling: Reference gene primers were amplified, and this amplification served to estimate nucleated cell counts. Some clones are missing from TCRdb's copy, which holds only in-frame ones; the method was immunoSEQ multiplex PCR. V and J calls and clone size are those listed in that table; D and trimming were worked out from the DNA. The sample contains approximately 300,000 clones, around 84% of which appear only once. The CDR3 has 15 residues. Germline V gives CDR1 ENHRY, CDR2 SYGVKD. V trimming: 3 bases; J trimming: 6 bases; junction bases outside the gene matches: 9.

This receptor was obtained from a man under 40 who had recovered from COVID-19. V gene TRBV10-3 combines with J gene TRBJ2-5, with TRBD1 matching over 8 bases. Material: PBMCs or T cells enriched from blood (not recorded which). CDR3: CAISEGTGSIKTQYF. Written as DNA, the CDR3 is TGTGCCATCAGTGAAGGGACAGGATCGATAAAGACCCAGTACTTC.